This TCR beta chain emerged from a study of regulatory T cells in long-lasting Graves disease. This clonotype was counted a few times. The germline V and J ends were trimmed by 6 bases and 3 bases, with 21 bases remaining between them. The CDR3 length is 17 residues. In germline, CDR1 is MDHEN, CDR2 SYDVKM. With iRepertoire HTBI primers and Arm-PCR of CDR3 regions, TCR beta libraries were built. TCRdb ran MiXCR on the multiplex PCR reads and lists one entry per CDR3 protein. The sample contains approximately 500,000 distinct CDR3 sequences, roughly a fifth of which appear only once. Time point described: persistent/refractory GD, antithyroid drugs over 5 years with positive TRAb. PBMC RNA was the source of the TCR library.

V usage is TRBV28 and J usage is TRBJ2-1; no definite D call. The sequence derives from a female donor with Graves disease. Sequenced material: peripheral blood mononuclear cells (PBMCs), taken when the disease was refractory, from a patient treated with antithyroid drugs. The CDR3 DNA follows: TGTGCCAGCAGCCCCGTAAGGTTACGGCGGAGCTACAATGAGCAGTTCTTC. Its protein product is CASSPVRLRRSYNEQFF.